This TCR beta chain was documented in a study of Ad26.COV2.S vaccination and SARS-CoV-2 variants. Study observations and caveats: Vaccine and placebo recipients had similar non-spike TCR breadth.

A remark on this clone: Its antigen is unidentified.

Treatment defined: over 15 received Ad26.COV2.S at low or high dose, single or two shots; roughly five received placebo; per-sample allocation not given. Specimen acquisition occurred on day 63 following the initial vaccine or placebo injection. TCRdb's table, derived via immunoSEQ multiplex PCR, lists solely in-frame clones and lacks some. Among about 410,000 clones, 89% were seen once, and the ten largest hold around 1.9%. Trimming shortened V by 7 bases and J by 6 bases, and 22 bases separated the two germline ends. Germline V gene data show CDR1 as MNHNY and CDR2 as SVGAGI (reference sequence). The CDR3 spans 16 residues.

This specimen was peripheral blood, taken in a trial of Ad26.COV2.S vaccine versus placebo. The rearrangement links TRBV6-6 to TRBJ2-1, with D perhaps TRBD1 or TRBD2 (6 bases each). This TCR was sampled from a person aged 18-60 years who received the Ad26.COV2.S COVID-19 vaccine or a placebo. CDR3 in DNA: TGTGCCAGCAACCACCCGGGGGCCCACTTAAGCAATGAGCAGTTCTTC. As protein: CASNHPGAHLSNEQFF.